Presented here are 32 T cell receptor beta chains from one specimen sequenced in a study of blood T cell repertoires in COVID-19. Measured with immunoSEQ multiplex PCR; TCRdb has only the in-frame clones, and not every one. The data show approximately 40,000 clones, with about 88% seen just once and around 13% held by the top ten. Sequencing was done on a sample of peripheral blood. These receptors came from a human donor in a cohort sampled during active COVID-19.

J is TRBJ2-5 and V is TRBV29-1; 8 bases map to TRBD1. This CDR3 contains 15 residues. Per germline, CDR1 SQVTM and CDR2 ANQGSEA. CDR3 sequence (DNA): TGCGGTGCTACCACCCCAGGGGGCCGCGGGGAGACCCAGTACTTC. Protein sequence: CGATTPGGRGETQYF.

This rearrangement joins TRBV7-3 to TRBJ1-1, with D possibly matching TRBD1 (5 bases). The germline V gene encodes CDR1 SGHTA and CDR2 FQGTGA. V was cut by 2 bases and J by 3 bases, with 16 bases left in between. The CDR3 is made up of 16 amino acids. For the CDR3, the DNA is TGTGCCAGCAGCTTAGGAGGGCCCGGGGGAGACACTGAAGCTTTCTTT. Translated: CASSLGGPGGDTEAFF.

The V call is TRBV5-1, the J call TRBJ2-7; tentatively, D is TRBD2 (7 bases). The ends were cut back, 0 bases at V and 1 base at J, with 11 bases in the middle. Germline CDR1 is SGHRS and CDR2 is YFSETQ. The CDR3 spans 15 residues. CDR3 sequence (DNA): TGCGCCAGCAGCTTGGGAGGGGGGGGGTCCTACGAGCAGTACTTC. Translation: CASSLGGGGSYEQYF.

The chain carries TRBV21-1 and TRBJ2-7; TRBD1 is the table's D call, not checked against the DNA. TRBV21-1 is an annotated pseudogene. The CDR3 extends over 15 amino acids. As DNA, the CDR3 is TGTGCCAGCAGCAAAGGGAAGGGGATCTCCTACGAGCAGTACTTC. Translation gives CASSKGKGISYEQYF.

This rearrangement joins TRBV6-1 to TRBJ2-7, with TRBD1 identical over 9 bases. This CDR3 spans 15 amino acids. Germline V gene lookup returns CDR1 MNHNS and CDR2 SASEGT. J was trimmed by 5 bases and V by 3 bases; bases with no gene match: 8. The CDR3 reads CASSDGGTGYHEQYF. The CDR3 nucleotides are TGTGCCAGCAGTGATGGGGGGACAGGGTACCACGAGCAGTACTTC.

The chain joins TRBV18 to TRBJ1-2; a possible D gene is TRBD1 (6 bases). The CDR3 spans 15 residues. The germline CDR1 and CDR2 sequences are KGHSH and LQKENI. Trimming removed 2 bases at V and 4 bases at J, with 14 bases between. CDR3 in amino acids: CASSPTTGRAYGYTF. CDR3 nucleotides: TGTGCCAGCTCACCAACGACAGGAAGGGCCTATGGCTACACCTTC.

The V gene is TRBV9, the J gene TRBJ2-5; no clear D. With 3 bases removed from V and 2 bases from J, the gap between germline ends came to 5 bases. Germline V gives CDR1 SGDLS, CDR2 YYNGEE. This CDR3 spans 12 amino acids. The chain's CDR3 is CASSAEQETQYF. In DNA form, the CDR3 reads TGTGCCAGCAGCGCAGAACAAGAGACCCAGTACTTC.

The chain links TRBV29-1 to TRBJ2-5, with TRBD2 matching 14 bases. The CDR3 sequence is 15 residues long. The J segment lost 7 bases and the V segment lost 4 bases, leaving 8 bases of the junction unmatched. CDR1 and CDR2 (germline): SQVTM, ANQGSEA. CDR3 nucleotide sequence: TGCAGCGTTGGCGGACTAGCGGGGGGCCGCGGGACCCAGTACTTC. Amino acids: CSVGGLAGGRGTQYF.

V is TRBV13 and J is TRBJ2-5, with D unresolved. V lost 7 bases and J 5 bases, leaving 17 bases between the germline ends. Germline-derived CDR1 and CDR2 are PRHDT and FYEKMQ (reference sequence). There are 14 residues in the CDR3. The CDR3: CASTLNPQAETQYF. As DNA, the CDR3 is TGTGCCAGCACCCTAAACCCCCAGGCGGAGACCCAGTACTTC.

The chain couples TRBV9 to TRBJ2-6, with TRBD2 matching 11 bases. This CDR3 spans 18 amino acids. Germline V gene lookup returns CDR1 SGDLS and CDR2 YYNGEE. V gave up 2 bases and J gave up 3 bases; unmatched junction bases: 7. CDR3 amino acids: CASSVSGGASLGANVLTF. CDR3 bases: TGTGCCAGCAGCGTTAGCGGGGGGGCGTCGCTTGGGGCCAACGTCCTGACTTTC.

The chain is built from TRBV4-1 and TRBJ2-5, with 9 positions matching TRBD2. From germline, CDR1 is MGHRA and CDR2 YSYEKL. This CDR3 spans 15 amino acids. Losses at the gene ends were 0 bases for V and 4 bases for J; bases not matched to a gene: 3. The CDR3 DNA reads as TGCGCCAGCAGCCAAGATGGGACTAGCTCAGAGACCCAGTACTTC. It specifies CASSQDGTSSETQYF.

The V gene is TRBV10-1, the J gene TRBJ1-1; D is perhaps TRBD1 (6 bases). Looked up from germline, CDR1 is WNHNN and CDR2 is SYGVQD (reference sequence). This CDR3 has 15 amino acids. V was clipped by 4 bases and J by 8 bases, with 20 bases between them. CDR3 DNA sequence: TGCGCCAGCAGTGGTACAGGGTGCCCCCTCGGGGAAGCTTTCTTT. This translates into CASSGTGCPLGEAFF.

This chain uses TRBV14 with TRBJ2-3; D call uncertain. From germline, CDR1 is SGHDN and CDR2 FVKESK. With 3 bases removed from V and 2 bases from J, the gap between germline ends came to 9 bases. The CDR3 spans 14 residues. The CDR3 region has the DNA TGTGCCAGCAGCCATCGGCAGGCCACAGATACGCAGTATTTT. Protein product: CASSHRQATDTQYF.

This chain connects TRBV29-1 to TRBJ1-2; D may be TRBD1 (6 bases). Per the germline V gene, CDR1 is SQVTM and CDR2 is ANQGSEA. The V end was cut by 3 bases, the J end by 0 bases, with 11 bases between. The CDR3 is made up of 14 amino acids. The CDR3 is CSVDGGPPNYGYTF. The CDR3 DNA follows: TGCAGCGTTGATGGGGGCCCACCTAACTATGGCTACACCTTC. Combining the CDR3 with reference TRBV29-1 and TRBJ1-2 gives the whole variable domain SAVISQKPSRDICQRGTSLTIQCQVDSQVTMMFWYRQQPGQSLTLIATANQGSEATYESGFVIDKFPISRPNLTFSTLTVSNMSPEDSSIYLCSVDGGPPNYGYTFGSGTRLTVV.

In this sample, this clone turned up a few times. The rearrangement links TRBV11-2 to TRBJ1-2, with TRBD1 matching over 9 bases. The germline V gene has CDR1 SGHAT and CDR2 FQNNGV. This CDR3 spans 13 amino acids. Trimming removed 5 bases from V and 4 bases from J; junction bases left unmatched: 2. The CDR3 loop reads CASSPGQGYGYTF. In DNA, the CDR3 is TGTGCCAGCAGCCCGGGACAGGGCTATGGCTACACCTTC.

V and J are TRBV2 and TRBJ2-7; D is unclear. The CDR3 covers 16 residues. CDR1 is SNHLY and CDR2 is FYNNEI in the germline V gene. V shed 2 bases and J shed 2 bases, with 16 bases lying between them. The CDR3 protein is CASSERWQPAAYEQYF. CDR3 nucleotides: TGTGCCAGCAGTGAAAGGTGGCAGCCGGCGGCCTACGAGCAGTACTTC.

In this sample, this clone turned up once. The rearrangement uses TRBV2 and TRBJ1-2; no clear D gene. There are 12 residues in the CDR3. CDR1 and CDR2 (germline): SNHLY, FYNNEI. V was trimmed by 0 bases and J by 4 bases, leaving 3 bases between them. The CDR3 coding sequence is TGTGCCAGCAGTGAAGCGAGCTATGGCTACACCTTC. It is translated as CASSEASYGYTF.

Concerning this clone: The same CDR3 is also encoded by other DNA sequences in this sample. The chain couples TRBV5-1 to TRBJ1-2; 10 bases agree with TRBD1. Germline V lookup: CDR1 SGHRS, CDR2 YFSETQ. J was trimmed by 4 bases and V by 0 bases; bases with no gene match: 0. The CDR3 runs 14 residues. The CDR3 nucleotides read TGCGCCAGCAGCTTGGGGGACAGGGGCTATGGCTACACCTTC. This gives the protein CASSLGDRGYGYTF.

This clone was observed once. CDR3 sequence (DNA): TGCGCCAGCAGGGGCGGGTCACGCTCGTTAGGGTACAATGAGCAGTTCTTC. Amino acids: CASRGGSRSLGYNEQFF. The rearrangement uses TRBV5-1 and TRBJ2-1; tentatively, D is TRBD2 (5 bases). Trimming shortened V by 5 bases and J by 4 bases, and 22 bases separated the two germline ends. CDR3 length equals 17 residues. Germline V CDR1 and CDR2: SGHRS, YFSETQ.

The chain is built from TRBV2 and TRBJ2-1; a weak D match, TRBD1 (5 bases). V was cut by 3 bases and J by 6 bases, with 12 bases left in between. Germline CDR1 reads SNHLY; CDR2 reads FYNNEI. The CDR3 extends over 14 amino acids. The CDR3 here is CASSDRTGSNEQFF. CDR3 DNA: TGTGCCAGCAGTGACCGCACAGGCAGCAATGAGCAGTTCTTC.

This sequence joins TRBV29-1 and TRBJ2-7; D may be TRBD2 (6 bases). CDR1 is SQVTM, CDR2 ANQGSEA, per germline. There are 13 residues in the CDR3. The germline V and J ends were trimmed by 5 bases and 4 bases, with 15 bases remaining between them. CDR3 residues: CSVPGTDPYEQYF. CDR3 sequence (DNA): TGCAGCGTTCCCGGGACTGATCCTTACGAGCAGTACTTC.

This clone was seen a handful of times. V is TRBV5-1 and J is TRBJ2-3; 7 nucleotides align to TRBD1. Losses at the gene ends were 4 bases for V and 4 bases for J; bases not matched to a gene: 9. The V gene's germline CDR1 is SGHRS and CDR2 YFSETQ. There are 15 residues in the CDR3. CDR3 sequence: CASSPRQGGADTQYF. The DNA for the CDR3 is TGCGCCAGCAGCCCCCGACAGGGCGGCGCAGATACGCAGTATTTT.

J is TRBJ2-7 and V is TRBV14, with D possibly TRBD2 on 6 matching bases. Germline V gives CDR1 SGHDN, CDR2 FVKESK. Trimming shortened V by 10 bases and J by 7 bases, and 20 bases separated the two germline ends. There are 13 residues in the CDR3. CDR3: CATRQSGGEEQYF. CDR3 in DNA: TGTGCCACCCGACAGTCAGGAGGGGAAGAGCAGTACTTC.

V and J are TRBV7-9 and TRBJ1-2; no reliable D call. The V gene's germline CDR1 is SEHNR and CDR2 FQNEAQ (reference sequence). V shed 3 bases and J shed 7 bases, with 9 bases lying between them. CDR3 length equals 12 residues. The CDR3: CASSLQSGGYTF. In nucleotides, the CDR3 is TGTGCCAGCAGCTTGCAGTCTGGTGGCTACACCTTC.

This clone occurred a few times. J is TRBJ2-5 and V is TRBV12-5; 9 nucleotides align to TRBD2. The germline CDR1 and CDR2 sequences are LGHNT and FRNRAP. J was trimmed by 2 bases and V by 1 base; bases with no gene match: 5. The CDR3 runs to 16 residues. CDR3 sequence (DNA): TGTGCTAGTGGTTTGGGGCTAGCGGGGTCGCAAGAGACCCAGTACTTC. Its protein product is CASGLGLAGSQETQYF.

The sample holds one count of this clone. The chain is built from TRBV10-3 and TRBJ2-7, with 8 bases lining up with TRBD1. Germline CDR1 is ENHRY and CDR2 is SYGVKD. The CDR3 totals 13 residues. V lost 7 bases and J lost 2; bases outside the gene matches: 4. The chain's CDR3 is CAITPDRAYEQYF. The CDR3 DNA sequence: TGTGCCATCACGCCGGACAGGGCCTACGAGCAGTACTTC.

This chain joins TRBV24-1 and TRBJ2-1; D is possibly TRBD1 (5 bases). Germline CDR1 and CDR2: KGHDR and SFDVKD. Trimming removed 3 bases from V and 8 bases from J, with 13 bases in between. The CDR3 runs 14 residues. The CDR3 spells CATSDLTGGDEQFF. CDR3 DNA sequence: TGTGCCACCAGTGATCTAACAGGTGGGGATGAGCAGTTCTTC.

This clone has just one count. The same CDR3 also results from other DNA sequences found in this sample. The CDR3 reads CASSLGLAGGQETQYF. CDR3 nucleotide sequence: TGTGCCAGCAGCTTGGGACTAGCGGGGGGGCAAGAGACCCAGTACTTC. The chain is built from TRBV7-9 and TRBJ2-5; 16 bases map to TRBD2. Germline V gene lookup returns CDR1 SEHNR and CDR2 FQNEAQ (reference sequence). The V gene end was trimmed by 3 bases and the J gene end by 2 bases; junction bases not matched to a gene: 0. The CDR3 has 16 residues.

The chain recombines TRBV2 with TRBJ2-1; 8 nucleotides match TRBD2. This CDR3 has 20 residues. Germline V gene lookup returns CDR1 SNHLY and CDR2 FYNNEI. The junction had 17 bases not matched to a gene; V was cut back by 4 bases and J by 0 bases. The CDR3 DNA reads as TGTGCCAGCAGTGTCCAAGGAGGCCAGCGGGGGTCAAGCTCCTACAATGAGCAGTTCTTC. Translated: CASSVQGGQRGSSSYNEQFF.

The chain links TRBV14 to TRBJ1-3, with a tentative D call TRBD1 (5 bases). Trimming removed 1 base at V and 8 bases at J, with 9 bases between. Germline assignment: CDR1 SGHDN and CDR2 FVKESK. This CDR3 comprises 13 residues. The CDR3 coding sequence is TGTGCCAGCAGCCAAGTTGGGACTTACACCATATATTTT. It yields the protein CASSQVGTYTIYF.

The chain links TRBV9 to TRBJ2-2; 14 nucleotides match TRBD2. Trimming removed 4 bases from V and 0 bases from J; junction bases left unmatched: 8. The CDR3 consists of 19 residues. CDR1 is SGDLS, CDR2 YYNGEE, per germline. This chain's CDR3 is CASSPSGLAGGSNTGELFF. In DNA, the CDR3 is TGTGCCAGCAGCCCCAGTGGACTAGCGGGGGGCTCGAACACCGGGGAGCTGTTTTTT.

This clone was picked up a small number of times. J is TRBJ1-2 and V is TRBV6-6; D might be TRBD1 (6 bases). With 5 bases removed from V and 3 bases from J, the gap between germline ends came to 10 bases. The CDR3 is made up of 13 amino acids. CDR1 MNHNY and CDR2 SVGAGI come from the germline V gene (reference sequence). CDR3 bases: TGTGCCAGCAGTAGAGCAGGGGACTATGGCTACACCTTC. It is translated as CASSRAGDYGYTF.